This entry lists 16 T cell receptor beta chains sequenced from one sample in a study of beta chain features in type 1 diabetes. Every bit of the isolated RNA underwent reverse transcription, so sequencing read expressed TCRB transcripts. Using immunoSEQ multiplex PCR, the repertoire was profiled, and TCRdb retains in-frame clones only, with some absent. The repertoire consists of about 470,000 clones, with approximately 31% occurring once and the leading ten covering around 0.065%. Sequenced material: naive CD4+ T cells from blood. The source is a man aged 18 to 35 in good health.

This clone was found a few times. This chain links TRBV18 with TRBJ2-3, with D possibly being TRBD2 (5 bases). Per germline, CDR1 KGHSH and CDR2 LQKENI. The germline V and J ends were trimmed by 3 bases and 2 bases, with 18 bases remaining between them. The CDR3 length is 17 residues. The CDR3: CASSPVTRVLNTDTQYF. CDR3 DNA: TGTGCCAGCTCACCCGTTACTAGGGTCCTAAACACAGATACGCAGTATTTT.

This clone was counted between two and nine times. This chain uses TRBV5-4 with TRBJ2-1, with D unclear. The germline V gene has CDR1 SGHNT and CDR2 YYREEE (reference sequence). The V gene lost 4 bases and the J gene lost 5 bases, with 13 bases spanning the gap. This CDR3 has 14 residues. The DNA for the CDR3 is TGTGCCAGCAGCCTGATTTATGGAAACAATGAGCAGTTCTTC. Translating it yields CASSLIYGNNEQFF.

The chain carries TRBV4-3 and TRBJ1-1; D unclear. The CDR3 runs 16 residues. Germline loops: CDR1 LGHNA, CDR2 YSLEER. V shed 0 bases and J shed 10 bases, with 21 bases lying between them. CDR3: CASSQDLRSYSIRAFF. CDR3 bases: TGCGCCAGCAGCCAAGATTTAAGGAGTTACTCCATCCGAGCTTTCTTT.

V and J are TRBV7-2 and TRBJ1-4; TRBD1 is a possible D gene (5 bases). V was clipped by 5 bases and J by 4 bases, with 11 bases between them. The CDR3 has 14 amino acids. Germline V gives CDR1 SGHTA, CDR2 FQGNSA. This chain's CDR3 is CASSRGPINEKLFF. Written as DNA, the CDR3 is TGTGCCAGCAGCCGGGGACCGATTAATGAAAAACTGTTTTTT. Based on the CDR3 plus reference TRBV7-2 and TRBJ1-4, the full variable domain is GAGVSQSPSNKVTEKGKDVELRCDPISGHTALYWYRQSLGQGLEFLIYFQGNSAPDKSGLPSDRFSAERTGGSVSTLTIQRTQQEDSAVYLCASSRGPINEKLFFGSGTQLSVL.

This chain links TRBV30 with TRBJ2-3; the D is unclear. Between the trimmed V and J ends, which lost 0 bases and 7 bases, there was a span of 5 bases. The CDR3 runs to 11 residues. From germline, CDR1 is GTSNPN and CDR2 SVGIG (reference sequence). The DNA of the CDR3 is TGTGCCTGGAGTGTAGTGAATACGCAGTATTTT. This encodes CAWSVVNTQYF. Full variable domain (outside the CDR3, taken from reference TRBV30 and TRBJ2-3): SQTIHQWPATLVQPVGSPLSLECTVEGTSNPNLYWYRQAAGRGLQLLFYSVGIGQISSEVPQNLSASRPQDRQFILSSKKLLLSDSGFYLCAWSVVNTQYFGPGTRLTVL.

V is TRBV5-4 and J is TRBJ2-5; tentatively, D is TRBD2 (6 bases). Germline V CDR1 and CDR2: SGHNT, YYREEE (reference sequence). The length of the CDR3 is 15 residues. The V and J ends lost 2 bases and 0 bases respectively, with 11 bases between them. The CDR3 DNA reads TGTGCCAGCAGCTTAGTACGGGAGTACCAAGAGACCCAGTACTTC. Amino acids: CASSLVREYQETQYF. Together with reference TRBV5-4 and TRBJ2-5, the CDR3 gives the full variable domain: ETGVTQSPTHLIKTRGQQVTLRCSSQSGHNTVSWYQQALGQGPQFIFQYYREEENGRGNFPPRFSGLQFPNYSSELNVNALELDDSALYLCASSLVREYQETQYFGPGTRLLVL.

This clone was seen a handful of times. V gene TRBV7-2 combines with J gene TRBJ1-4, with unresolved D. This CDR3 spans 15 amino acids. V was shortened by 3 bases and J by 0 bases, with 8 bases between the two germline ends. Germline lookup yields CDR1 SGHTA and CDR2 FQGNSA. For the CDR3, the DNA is TGTGCCAGCAGCTTTGAACCTGCAACTAATGAAAAACTGTTTTTT. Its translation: CASSFEPATNEKLFF.

The CDR3 DNA sequence: TGTGCCAGCGGGCACTCGGCACTGGACAATGAGCAGTTCTTC. It specifies CASGHSALDNEQFF. The rearrangement links TRBV13 to TRBJ2-1; D ambiguous. The V and J ends lost 8 bases and 5 bases respectively, with 16 bases between them. This CDR3 region has 14 residues. Germline values: CDR1 PRHDT, CDR2 FYEKMQ (reference sequence).

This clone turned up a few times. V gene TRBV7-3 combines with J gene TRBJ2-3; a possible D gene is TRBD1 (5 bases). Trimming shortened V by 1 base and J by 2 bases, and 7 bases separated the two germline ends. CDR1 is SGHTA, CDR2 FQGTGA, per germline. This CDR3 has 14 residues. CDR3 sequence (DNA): TGTGCCAGCAGCTTAAGACAGACCACAGATACGCAGTATTTT. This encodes CASSLRQTTDTQYF.

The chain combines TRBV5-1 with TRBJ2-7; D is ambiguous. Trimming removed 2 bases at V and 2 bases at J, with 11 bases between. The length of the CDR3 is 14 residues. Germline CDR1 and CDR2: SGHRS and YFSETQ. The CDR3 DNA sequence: TGCGCCAGCAGCTTCCTCGACTCAACCTACGAGCAGTACTTC. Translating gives CASSFLDSTYEQYF.

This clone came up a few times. CDR3 protein: CASNIQRSSYNEQFF. The CDR3, as DNA: TGTGCCAGCAACATCCAGAGAAGCTCCTACAATGAGCAGTTCTTC. The rearrangement uses TRBV7-2 and TRBJ2-1; D remains unclear. The CDR3 runs to 15 residues. Germline V gene lookup returns CDR1 SGHTA and CDR2 FQGNSA. V was cut by 7 bases and J by 0 bases, with 13 bases left in between.

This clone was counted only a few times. In DNA, the CDR3 is TGTGCCAGCAATGATTTCGTGTGGGACAGATCCTACAATGAGCAGTTCTTC. Protein: CASNDFVWDRSYNEQFF. The J gene is TRBJ2-1, the V gene TRBV2; 7 nucleotides match TRBD1. This CDR3 comprises 17 residues. V trimming: 7 bases; J trimming: 1 base; junction bases outside the gene matches: 13. Germline lookup yields CDR1 SNHLY and CDR2 FYNNEI.

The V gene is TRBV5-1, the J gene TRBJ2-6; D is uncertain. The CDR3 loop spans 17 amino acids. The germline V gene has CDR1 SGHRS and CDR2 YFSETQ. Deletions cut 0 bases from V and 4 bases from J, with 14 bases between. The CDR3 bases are TGCGCCAGCAGCTTGGCAAACTACGGTAGCGGGGCCAACGTCCTGACTTTC. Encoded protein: CASSLANYGSGANVLTF. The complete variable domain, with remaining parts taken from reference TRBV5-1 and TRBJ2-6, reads KAGVTQTPRYLIKTRGQQVTLSCSPISGHRSVSWYQQTPGQGLQFLFEYFSETQRNKGNFPGRFSGRQFSNSRSEMNVSTLELGDSALYLCASSLANYGSGANVLTFGAGSRLTVL.

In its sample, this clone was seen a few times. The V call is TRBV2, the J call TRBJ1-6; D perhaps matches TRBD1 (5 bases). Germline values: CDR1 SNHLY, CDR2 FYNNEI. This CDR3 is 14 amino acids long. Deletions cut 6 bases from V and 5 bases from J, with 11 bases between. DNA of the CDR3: TGTGCCAGCAGGGCGGCCAGGGATAATTCACCCCTCCACTTT. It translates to CASRAARDNSPLHF.

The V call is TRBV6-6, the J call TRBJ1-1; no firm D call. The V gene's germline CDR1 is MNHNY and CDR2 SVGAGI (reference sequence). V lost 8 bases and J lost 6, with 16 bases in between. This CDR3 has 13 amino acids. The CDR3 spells CASVSVRAPEAFF. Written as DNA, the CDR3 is TGTGCCAGCGTGTCGGTAAGGGCTCCTGAAGCTTTCTTT.

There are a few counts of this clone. The CDR3, as DNA: TGCGCCAGCAGCCAAGATGCCCCAGGGTTGGGCACTGAAGCTTTCTTT. It codes for CASSQDAPGLGTEAFF. V usage is TRBV4-1 and J usage is TRBJ1-1; a possible D gene is TRBD1 (5 bases). V was pared by 0 bases and J by 4 bases, with 15 bases between. The CDR3 covers 16 residues. Per the germline V gene, CDR1 is MGHRA and CDR2 is YSYEKL.